The rows below give T cell receptor beta chains drawn from one sample of a study of identical twins. Each CDR3 protein is one row after TCRdb ran MiXCR on the 5' RACE reads. Of about 920,000 distinct CDR3 sequences listed, 12% are singletons. The same specimen was also included in a second study, on yellow fever vaccine responses in identical twins.

Specimen: PBMCs. The source of these receptors is a woman aged 18 to 35 in good health. CDR3s include the opening cysteine and the closing phenylalanine or tryptophan. A D gene is named only where the DNA matches it firmly. For some rows the clone size is stated as once, few or many, or as a class when expanded; others skip it.

>.|TRBJ2-5|.|TRBV6-1
TGTGCCAGCAGTCCCACCCAGGGGATCGGAGAGACCCAGTACTTC
CASSPTQGIGETQYF
>.|TRBJ1-2|.|TRBV29-1
TGCAGCGTTGAAGAAGACTATGGCTACACCTTC
CSVEEDYGYTF
>.|TRBJ2-1|.|TRBV6-1
TGTGCCAGCAGTGAAGCAGAGACACCGGGCGGCTACTTCAACAATGAGCAGTTCTTC
CASSEAETPGGYFNNEQFF
>.|TRBJ2-7|.|TRBV27
TGTGCCAGCAGTTTCCAGGGCTTAGACGAGCAGTACTTC
CASSFQGLDEQYF
>few|TRBJ2-1|.|TRBV12-3/TRBV12-4
TGTGCCAGCAGAGACACAGGGTTCGGCAATGAGCAGTTCTTC
CASRDTGFGNEQFF
>.|TRBJ2-3|.|TRBV4-2
TGTGCCAGCAGCCAAGAGTTCGACTACTCTAGCACAGATACGCAGTATTTT
CASSQEFDYSSTDTQYF
>few|TRBJ1-1|.|TRBV7-9
TGTGCCAGCAGCTTTGGAACTACGAACACTGAAGCTTTCTTT
CASSFGTTNTEAFF
>many|TRBJ2-1|TRBD2|TRBV4-2
TGTGCCAGCAGCCAAGATCTTTGGGCGGGAGTCCCGCGGAGCTCCTACAATGAGCAGTTCTTC
CASSQDLWAGVPRSSYNEQFF
>many|TRBJ1-1|TRBD1|TRBV12-3/TRBV12-4
TGTGCCAGCAGTGAAAGGACAGGGGGCGTAGGAGCTTTCTTT
CASSERTGGVGAFF
>.|TRBJ2-7|TRBD1|TRBV5-1
TGCGCCAGCAGCTTCTCGGTCCCTTCTTTTACGGGACAGCCTAACGAGCAGTACTTC
CASSFSVPSFTGQPNEQYF
>few|TRBJ2-5|.|TRBV7-7
TGTGCCAGCAGCTTAGTCGGAGACGGGACCCAGTACTTC
CASSLVGDGTQYF
>few|TRBJ1-2|.|TRBV27
TGTGCCAGCAGCCGAGTAGGTTGGGTCGGCTACACCTTC
CASSRVGWVGYTF
>few|TRBJ2-2|TRBD2|TRBV28
TGTGCCAGCAACTCCTGGGGTAGCGGGGCCGCCCGGGAGCTGTTTTTT
CASNSWGSGAARELFF
>few|TRBJ1-5|.|TRBV27
TGTGCCAGCGTAGGAGCAGGGAAACCCAGCAATCAGCCCCAGCATTTT
CASVGAGKPSNQPQHF
>few|TRBJ2-1|TRBD2|TRBV3-1
TGTGCCAGCAGCCCGCGAGGGGGGGTAGCGGGGGGGCCGAGGTACAATGAGCAGTTCTTC
CASSPRGGVAGGPRYNEQFF
>.|TRBJ2-7|.|TRBV12-2
TGTGCAAGTCGCTCCGGGACAGGGTGCTACGAGCAGTACTTC
CASRSGTGCYEQYF
>.|TRBJ2-3|.|TRBV12-3/TRBV12-4
TGTGCCAGCAGACTAACGGGGGCCACAGATACGCAGTATTTT
CASRLTGATDTQYF
>few|TRBJ1-1|.|TRBV6-1
TGTGCCAGCAGTACCCCGGACATCACTGAAGCTTTCTTT
CASSTPDITEAFF
>many|TRBJ2-7|TRBD2|TRBV4-2
TGTGCCAGCAGCCAAGAATCAGCGGGGGCCTCCTACGAGCAGTACTTC
CASSQESAGASYEQYF
>.|TRBJ1-1|.|TRBV5-5
TGTGCCAGCAGCTTTAATACAGGGATGAACACTGAAGCTTTCTTT
CASSFNTGMNTEAFF
>few|TRBJ2-5|TRBD2|TRBV5-1
TGCGCCAGCAGTCGGTCTAGCGGACAAGAGACCCAGTACTTC
CASSRSSGQETQYF
>few|TRBJ2-1|.|TRBV9
TGTGCCAGCAGCGTAGATCTCACTTCATGGACCGATTACAATGAGCAGTTCTTC
CASSVDLTSWTDYNEQFF
>few|TRBJ2-7|TRBD1|TRBV29-1
TGCAGCGTTGCGGGCTTTCAGGGGGCACCGTACGAGCAGTACTTC
CSVAGFQGAPYEQYF
>few|TRBJ2-2|TRBD2|TRBV3-1
TGTGCCAGCAGCCAAGAGGGACTAGTTAGGGGTCCCGGGGAGCTGTTTTTT
CASSQEGLVRGPGELFF
>.|TRBJ2-7|TRBD2|TRBV12-3/TRBV12-4
TGTGCCAGCAGGCCTAGCGGGTTTTACGAGCAGTACTTC
CASRPSGFYEQYF
>.|TRBJ2-7|.|TRBV19
TGTGCCAGTCGGACAAAGAGCTCCTACGAGCAGTACTTC
CASRTKSSYEQYF
>few|TRBJ2-1|.|TRBV7-9
TGTGCCAGCAGCTTAGGACCAGGGGTCCCCAATGAGCAGTTCTTC
CASSLGPGVPNEQFF
>.|TRBJ2-2|TRBD1|TRBV18
TGTGCCAGCTCACCAGGACAGGGCCTGAACACCGGGGAGCTGTTTTTT
CASSPGQGLNTGELFF
>few|TRBJ1-5|.|TRBV6-2/TRBV6-3
TGTGCCAGCAGTCTCAATGGAGGCAATCAGCCCCAGCATTTT
CASSLNGGNQPQHF
>.|TRBJ1-5|.|TRBV5-1
TGCGCCAGCAGCTTGGCCGACGGGGGTAGCAATCAGCCCCAGCATTTT
CASSLADGGSNQPQHF
>.|TRBJ2-7|.|TRBV12-3/TRBV12-4
TGTGCCAGCAACCACCAGGGGTCTCACCAGGAGCAGTACTTC
CASNHQGSHQEQYF
>.|TRBJ2-4|.|TRBV28
TGTGCCAGCAGCCCCCCCCAGGGAAACATTCAGTACTTC
CASSPPQGNIQYF
>.|TRBJ2-1|TRBD2|TRBV12-3/TRBV12-4
TGTGCCAGCAGTTTACGGGGACTAGCGGTTTACAATGAGCAGTTCTTC
CASSLRGLAVYNEQFF
>.|TRBJ2-1|TRBD1|TRBV12-3/TRBV12-4
TGTGCCAGCACCAAGCAGGGACAGGGGTTAAGTGAGCAGTTCTTC
CASTKQGQGLSEQFF
>few|TRBJ1-2|TRBD1|TRBV20-1
TGCAGTGCAGACCAGGGGGTGGGACAACTCAACTATGGCTACACCTTC
CSADQGVGQLNYGYTF
>few|TRBJ2-1|.|TRBV9
TGTGCCAGCAGCGTAGTTGGGAACAATGAGCAGTTCTTC
CASSVVGNNEQFF
>.|TRBJ2-7|.|TRBV7-9
TGTGCCAGCAGCCCTGCCATTCGAGCGGTTCAGAACGAGCAGTACTTC
CASSPAIRAVQNEQYF
>.|TRBJ2-1|TRBD2|TRBV10-3
TGTGCCATCAGTGACCCCGGACTAGCGGGATTCAATGAGCAGTTCTTC
CAISDPGLAGFNEQFF
>.|TRBJ2-5|.|TRBV7-4
TGTGCCAGCAGCTTAGCGCTCCGACAGGCGACCCCTAAGACCCAGTACTTC
CASSLALRQATPKTQYF
>few|TRBJ2-5|.|TRBV24-1
TGTGCCACCAGTACTTGGGAGAACCAAGAGACCCAGTACTTC
CATSTWENQETQYF
>.|TRBJ2-1|TRBD2|TRBV10-1
TGCGCCAGCGGTACCGGGACTAGCGGGAAAGACAATGAGCAGTTCTTC
CASGTGTSGKDNEQFF
>many|TRBJ2-4|.|TRBV29-1
TGCAGCGTTGATCAGGGGGGGAACATTCAGTACTTC
CSVDQGGNIQYF
>few|TRBJ2-3|.|TRBV5-1
TGCGCCAGCAGCTTTGGTCGAGGCGCCGATACGCAGTATTTT
CASSFGRGADTQYF
>few|TRBJ2-3|.|TRBV20-1
TGCAGTGCTCCCCCCAGGGCAGATACGCAGTATTTT
CSAPPRADTQYF
>.|TRBJ2-5|.|TRBV4-1
TGCGCCAGCAGCCTCAAGGGGGGCCAGGGTTTAGAGACCCAGTACTTC
CASSLKGGQGLETQYF
>.|TRBJ2-2|.|TRBV7-2
TGTGCCAGCAGCTTAGGGTCGAACATCTACACCGGGGAGCTGTTTTTT
CASSLGSNIYTGELFF
>many|TRBJ2-7|.|TRBV29-1
TGCAGCGCCGCGGGGCTGGGACACTACGAGCAGTACTTC
CSAAGLGHYEQYF
>.|TRBJ2-2|.|TRBV5-1
TGCGCCAGCAGAGCTCCAGGGTTACACACCGGGGAGCTGTTTTTT
CASRAPGLHTGELFF